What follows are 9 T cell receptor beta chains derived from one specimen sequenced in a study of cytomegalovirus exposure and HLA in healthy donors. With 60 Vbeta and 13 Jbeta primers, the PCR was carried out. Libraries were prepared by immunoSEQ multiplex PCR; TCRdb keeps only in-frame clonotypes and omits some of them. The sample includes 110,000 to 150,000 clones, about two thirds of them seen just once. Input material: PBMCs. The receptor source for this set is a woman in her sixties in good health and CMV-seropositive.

The CDR3 DNA reads as TGCGCCAGCAGCATCGGACAGGCCGCCCACGAGCAGTACTTC. Its translation: CASSIGQAAHEQYF. This chain links TRBV5-1 with TRBJ2-7; 7 bases align to TRBD1. The CDR3 extends over 14 amino acids. The V and J ends lost 4 bases and 5 bases, in that order; junction bases with no gene match: 9. Per the germline V gene, CDR1 is SGHRS and CDR2 is YFSETQ.

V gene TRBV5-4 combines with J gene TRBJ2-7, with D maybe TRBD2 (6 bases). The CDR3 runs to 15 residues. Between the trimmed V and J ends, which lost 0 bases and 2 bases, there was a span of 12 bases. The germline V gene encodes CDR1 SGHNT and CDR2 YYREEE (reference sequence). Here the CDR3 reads CASSLAGAGPYEQYF. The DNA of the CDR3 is TGTGCCAGCAGCTTGGCCGGGGCGGGGCCCTACGAGCAGTACTTC. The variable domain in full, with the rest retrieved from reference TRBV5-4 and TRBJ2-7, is ETGVTQSPTHLIKTRGQQVTLRCSSQSGHNTVSWYQQALGQGPQFIFQYYREEENGRGNFPPRFSGLQFPNYSSELNVNALELDDSALYLCASSLAGAGPYEQYFGPGTRLTVT.

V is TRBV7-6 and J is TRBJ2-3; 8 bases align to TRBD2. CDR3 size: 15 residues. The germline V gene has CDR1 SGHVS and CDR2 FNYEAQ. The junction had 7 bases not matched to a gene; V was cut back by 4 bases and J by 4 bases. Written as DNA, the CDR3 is TGTGCCAGCAGCTCCCCGGGGGGGGGTGCAGATACGCAGTATTTT. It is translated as CASSSPGGGADTQYF.

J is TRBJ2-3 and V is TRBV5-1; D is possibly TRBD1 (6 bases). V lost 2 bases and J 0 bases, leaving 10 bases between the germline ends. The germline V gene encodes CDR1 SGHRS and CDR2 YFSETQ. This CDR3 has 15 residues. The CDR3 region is CASSFSDSSTDTQYF. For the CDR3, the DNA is TGCGCCAGCAGCTTCTCGGACAGTAGCACAGATACGCAGTATTTT.

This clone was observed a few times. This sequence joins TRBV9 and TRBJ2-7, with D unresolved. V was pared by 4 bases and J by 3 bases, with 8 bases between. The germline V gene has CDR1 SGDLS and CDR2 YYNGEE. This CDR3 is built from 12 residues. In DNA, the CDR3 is TGTGCCAGCAGCCCAGGAAACTACGAGCAGTACTTC. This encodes CASSPGNYEQYF.

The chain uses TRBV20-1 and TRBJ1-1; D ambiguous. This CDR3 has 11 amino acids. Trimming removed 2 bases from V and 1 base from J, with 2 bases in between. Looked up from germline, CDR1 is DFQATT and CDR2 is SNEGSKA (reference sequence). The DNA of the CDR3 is TGCAGTGCTAGACAGAACACTGAAGCTTTCTTT. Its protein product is CSARQNTEAFF.

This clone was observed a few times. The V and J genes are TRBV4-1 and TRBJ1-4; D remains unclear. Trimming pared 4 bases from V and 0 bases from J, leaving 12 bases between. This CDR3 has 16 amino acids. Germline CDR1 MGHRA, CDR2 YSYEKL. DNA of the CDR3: TGCGCCAGCAGCCTCGGACGGGGTGCAACTAATGAAAAACTGTTTTTT. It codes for CASSLGRGATNEKLFF.

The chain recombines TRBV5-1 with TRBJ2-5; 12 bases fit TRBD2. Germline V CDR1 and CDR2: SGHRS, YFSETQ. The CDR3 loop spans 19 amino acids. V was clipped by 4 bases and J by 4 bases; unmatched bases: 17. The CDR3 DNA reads TGCGCCAGCAGCATCAAGGGTGGGAGACTAGCGGGAGTAGGAGAGACCCAGTACTTC. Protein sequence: CASSIKGGRLAGVGETQYF.

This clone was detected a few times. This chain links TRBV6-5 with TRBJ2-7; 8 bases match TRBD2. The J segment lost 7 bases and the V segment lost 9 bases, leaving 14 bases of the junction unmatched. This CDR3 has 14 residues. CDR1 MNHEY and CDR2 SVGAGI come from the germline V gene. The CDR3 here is CASLAGGRPWEQYF. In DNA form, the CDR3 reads TGTGCCAGTCTCGCGGGAGGTCGGCCCTGGGAGCAGTACTTC.